Below, 25 T cell receptor beta chains from the same sample are listed, as sequenced in a study of cytomegalovirus exposure and HLA in healthy donors (TCRdb year 2017). Libraries were made using the immunoSEQ multiplex PCR assay. The multiplex PCR relied on a mix of 60 forward primers for TCR Vbeta segments and 13 reverse primers for TCR Jbeta segments. In TCRdb, the immuneACCESS table is reduced to in-frame sequences with V and J assigned. These tables do not hold every clone; where another copy was compared, an unresolved V gene accounts for under half, and the others remain unexplained. A total of 90,000 or so clones appear in this sample, around 80% of them only once. The top ten clones comprise less than 5.5% of the sample. Material: PBMCs. These receptors were taken from a male donor in good health and CMV-seropositive.

The chain recombines TRBV7-2 with TRBJ2-5, with D maybe TRBD2 (7 bases). Germline loops: CDR1 SGHTA, CDR2 FQGNSA. This CDR3 comprises 16 residues. With 2 bases removed from V and 4 bases from J, the gap between germline ends came to 17 bases. The CDR3 is CASSLRGGGPGETQYF. Here the CDR3 DNA reads TGTGCCAGCAGCTTACGTGGGGGGGGCCCGGGAGAGACCCAGTACTTC. The full variable domain, its missing parts supplied by reference TRBV7-2 and TRBJ2-5, is GAGVSQSPSNKVTEKGKDVELRCDPISGHTALYWYRQSLGQGLEFLIYFQGNSAPDKSGLPSDRFSAERTGGSVSTLTIQRTQQEDSAVYLCASSLRGGGPGETQYFGPGTRLLVL.

This chain links TRBV6-1 with TRBJ2-3; the match to TRBD2 covers 12 bases. CDR3 size: 15 residues. V lost 6 bases, J lost 5 bases, and 6 bases stayed unmatched. Per germline, CDR1 MNHNS and CDR2 SASEGT. The CDR3, as DNA: TGTGCCAGCAGACCCGGACTAGCGGGGCGAGATACGCAGTATTTT. Amino acid sequence: CASRPGLAGRDTQYF.

The rearrangement uses TRBV27 and TRBJ2-1, with 10 bases lining up with TRBD2. The CDR3 contains 14 residues. Germline V gene sequence: CDR1 MNHEY, CDR2 SMNVEV (reference sequence). V shed 5 bases and J 8 bases; nucleotides not matched to a gene: 6. CDR3 protein: CASSIIAGGHEQFF. In DNA, the CDR3 is TGTGCCAGCAGTATAATAGCGGGAGGCCATGAGCAGTTCTTC.

CDR3 sequence reads: CASSLTGASEQYF. For the CDR3, the DNA is TGTGCCAGCAGCTTGACAGGGGCCTCCGAGCAGTACTTC. This sequence joins TRBV2 and TRBJ2-7; 8 positions agree with TRBD1. The V and J ends lost 6 bases and 6 bases, in that order; junction bases with no gene match: 7. Looked up from germline, CDR1 is SNHLY and CDR2 is FYNNEI. The CDR3 contains 13 residues.

This chain uses TRBV19 with TRBJ2-2; 7 nucleotides line up with TRBD1. CDR1 is LNHDA, CDR2 SQIVND, per germline (reference sequence). The CDR3 totals 13 residues. V lost 6 bases and J lost 8; bases outside the gene matches: 6. The CDR3 loop is CASSGTATGELFF. The CDR3 region has the DNA TGTGCCAGTAGCGGGACAGCGACGGGGGAGCTGTTTTTT.

The chain links TRBV2 to TRBJ1-1; possibly TRBD1 for D (6 bases). Per germline, CDR1 SNHLY and CDR2 FYNNEI. This CDR3 is built from 14 residues. Trimming cost V 1 base and J 1 base, with 7 bases left between them. The CDR3 loop reads CASSEGTENTEAFF. The CDR3 bases are TGTGCCAGCAGTGAAGGGACAGAGAACACTGAAGCTTTCTTT.

This chain links TRBV7-9 with TRBJ1-4; TRBD1 matches at 9 bases. The CDR3 loop spans 17 amino acids. With V trimmed by 1 base and J by 8 bases, 11 bases remained unmatched. Per germline, CDR1 SEHNR and CDR2 FQNEAQ (reference sequence). The CDR3 DNA reads as TGTGCCAGCAGCTTAGGGGACAGGGTGACTTCACGAGAAAAACTGTTTTTT. This sequence encodes CASSLGDRVTSREKLFF.

The chain joins TRBV11-2 to TRBJ2-3, with 8 bases fitting TRBD1. This CDR3 spans 14 amino acids. Trimming cost V 10 bases and J 3 bases; bases outside gene matches: 9. In germline, CDR1 is SGHAT, CDR2 FQNNGV. In nucleotides, the CDR3 is TGTGCCACGAGCAGGGGGCAAGTAACAGATACGCAGTATTTT. This codes for CATSRGQVTDTQYF.

The chain has TRBV5-1 and TRBJ1-1, with D possibly being TRBD1 (5 bases). The ends were cut back, 0 bases at V and 1 base at J, with 16 bases in the middle. Looked up from germline, CDR1 is SGHRS and CDR2 is YFSETQ. This CDR3 has 17 residues. The CDR3 DNA reads as TGCGCCAGCAGCTTGGGTACAGGCCCGGCACAGAACACTGAAGCTTTCTTT. Protein: CASSLGTGPAQNTEAFF.

This chain joins TRBV9 and TRBJ2-5; D not certain. This CDR3 comprises 15 residues. From germline, CDR1 is SGDLS and CDR2 YYNGEE. Deletions cut 2 bases from V and 4 bases from J, with 15 bases between. The CDR3 nucleotides read TGTGCCAGCAGCGTCCTAGGCGGAGCCGGAGAGACCCAGTACTTC. As protein: CASSVLGGAGETQYF.

The rearrangement links TRBV11-2 to TRBJ1-2, with D unclear. Germline V gives CDR1 SGHAT, CDR2 FQNNGV. V was shortened by 5 bases and J by 6 bases, with 16 bases between the two germline ends. The CDR3 covers 14 residues. The CDR3 DNA sequence: TGTGCCAGCAGCCGAGTCGGGGTACTAGATGGCTACACCTTC. This gives the protein CASSRVGVLDGYTF.

This chain connects TRBV10-2 to TRBJ2-1; 10 positions agree with TRBD2. From germline, CDR1 is WSHSY and CDR2 SAAADI. The ends lost 8 bases at V and 7 bases at J; junction bases unmatched: 8. The CDR3 contains 14 residues. Here the CDR3 reads CASGRAGGQNEQFF. DNA for the CDR3: TGCGCCAGCGGGAGAGCGGGGGGGCAGAATGAGCAGTTCTTC.

This clone was counted a single time. The genes are TRBV27 and TRBJ2-1; possibly TRBD2 for D (6 bases). V dropped 6 bases and J dropped 0 bases, with 15 bases sitting between them. Germline CDR1 and CDR2: MNHEY and SMNVEV (reference sequence). The CDR3 extends over 16 amino acids. CDR3 in DNA: TGTGCCAGCAGCCACGGCGGAGGGAGCTCCTACAATGAGCAGTTCTTC. Translation: CASSHGGGSSYNEQFF.

The chain joins TRBV6-5 to TRBJ1-2; possibly TRBD1 for D (6 bases). Between the trimmed V and J ends, which lost 10 bases and 4 bases, there was a span of 13 bases. The CDR3 is 12 amino acids. Germline V gives CDR1 MNHEY, CDR2 SVGAGI. CDR3 sequence: CATQDSFYGYTF. The DNA for the CDR3 is TGTGCCACCCAGGACAGCTTCTATGGCTACACCTTC.

The J gene is TRBJ1-2, the V gene TRBV6-6; TRBD1 matches 9 bases. V lost 6 bases, J lost 4 bases, and 9 bases stayed unmatched. The CDR3 has 15 amino acids. CDR1 is MNHNY, CDR2 SVGAGI, per germline (reference sequence). CDR3 sequence: CASRPGTGKVYGYTF. As DNA, the CDR3 is TGTGCCAGCAGGCCCGGGACAGGGAAGGTCTATGGCTACACCTTC.

The chain couples TRBV11-2 to TRBJ2-3, with 8 bases that match TRBD1. Per germline, CDR1 SGHAT and CDR2 FQNNGV. V shed 5 bases and J 1 base; nucleotides not matched to a gene: 5. The CDR3 has 15 amino acids. The CDR3 loop is CASSPPGQGTDTQYF. CDR3 sequence (DNA): TGTGCCAGCAGCCCACCGGGACAGGGCACAGATACGCAGTATTTT.

V is TRBV2 and J is TRBJ1-2; D is perhaps TRBD1 (5 bases). CDR1 SNHLY and CDR2 FYNNEI come from the germline V gene. The germline V and J ends were trimmed by 6 bases and 2 bases, with 16 bases remaining between them. This CDR3 region has 15 residues. The CDR3, as DNA: TGTGCCAGCAGCGGCGTGCAGGCAGGGAACTATGGCTACACCTTC. This gives the protein CASSGVQAGNYGYTF.

V usage is TRBV14 and J usage is TRBJ2-5; TRBD2 might be the D (7 bases). From germline, CDR1 is SGHDN and CDR2 FVKESK. CDR3 length: 16 amino acids. V gave up 0 bases and J gave up 4 bases, with 15 bases separating them. The CDR3 DNA follows: TGTGCCAGCAGCCAAGAACTCGGGGGGCTGGGAGAGACCCAGTACTTC. Translated, it gives CASSQELGGLGETQYF.

The chain has TRBV27 and TRBJ2-5, with 7 bases fitting TRBD2. This CDR3 region has 14 residues. Germline-derived CDR1 and CDR2 are MNHEY and SMNVEV (reference sequence). V trimming: 4 bases; J trimming: 0 bases; junction bases outside the gene matches: 2. The DNA of the CDR3 is TGTGCCAGCAGTTCAACTAGCGACCAAGAGACCCAGTACTTC. Its translation is CASSSTSDQETQYF.

The V call is TRBV19, the J call TRBJ1-6, with 8 bases matching TRBD1. CDR3 size: 14 residues. Germline trimming cut 3 bases from V and 6 bases from J; bases unmatched to any gene: 1. CDR1 is LNHDA, CDR2 SQIVND, per germline (reference sequence). CDR3 sequence reads: CASSIGTGNSPLHF. CDR3 DNA: TGTGCCAGTAGTATCGGGACAGGTAATTCACCCCTCCACTTT.

V is TRBV9 and J is TRBJ2-3; 8 positions agree with TRBD2. After removal of 4 bases from V and 5 bases from J, the junction contained 9 bases not matched to a gene. CDR1 SGDLS and CDR2 YYNGEE come from the germline V gene. CDR3 length: 15 amino acids. In nucleotides, the CDR3 is TGTGCCAGCAGCCTACGGGGGGGTGGGATAGATACGCAGTATTTT. Translated: CASSLRGGGIDTQYF.

This clone was picked up a small number of times. The J gene is TRBJ2-6, the V gene TRBV7-8, with 7 bases that match TRBD2. Germline CDR1 and CDR2: SGHVS and FQNEAQ. The CDR3 extends over 16 amino acids. The V and J ends lost 5 bases and 5 bases, in that order; junction bases with no gene match: 9. The CDR3 sequence is CASSPSGSAWANVLTF. For the CDR3, the DNA is TGTGCCAGCAGCCCTAGCGGCTCCGCCTGGGCCAACGTCCTGACTTTC.

The chain has TRBV27 and TRBJ2-3; 8 nucleotides align to TRBD2. V was pared by 2 bases and J by 10 bases, with 8 bases of the junction left unmatched. CDR1 is MNHEY and CDR2 is SMNVEV in the germline V gene (reference sequence). The CDR3 has 14 amino acids. CDR3 sequence (DNA): TGTGCCAGCAGTTTACGGGGGGGGCAAGGGGCGCAGTATTTT. This sequence encodes CASSLRGGQGAQYF.

In its sample, this clone was seen a few times. J is TRBJ2-7 and V is TRBV5-1; D not resolved. V was pared by 5 bases and J by 5 bases, with 17 bases between. From germline, CDR1 is SGHRS and CDR2 YFSETQ. This CDR3 region has 14 residues. The DNA for the CDR3 is TGCGCCAGCAGTGTAAGTAGGAGTAGACACGAGCAGTACTTC. Protein: CASSVSRSRHEQYF.

DNA for the CDR3: TGTGCCAGCAGCGTAAGCCTAGCGGGCCAAGAGACCCAGTACTTC. Translated, it gives CASSVSLAGQETQYF. The chain uses TRBV9 and TRBJ2-5; 8 bases are shared with TRBD2. The CDR3 spans 15 residues. J was trimmed by 1 base and V by 1 base; bases with no gene match: 3. Germline V gene sequence: CDR1 SGDLS, CDR2 YYNGEE. The variable domain in full, completed from reference TRBV9 and TRBJ2-5, reads DSGVTQTPKHLITATGQRVTLRCSPRSGDLSVYWYQQSLDQGLQFLIQYYNGEERAKGNILERFSAQQFPDLHSELNLSSLELGDSALYFCASSVSLAGQETQYFGPGTRLLVL.